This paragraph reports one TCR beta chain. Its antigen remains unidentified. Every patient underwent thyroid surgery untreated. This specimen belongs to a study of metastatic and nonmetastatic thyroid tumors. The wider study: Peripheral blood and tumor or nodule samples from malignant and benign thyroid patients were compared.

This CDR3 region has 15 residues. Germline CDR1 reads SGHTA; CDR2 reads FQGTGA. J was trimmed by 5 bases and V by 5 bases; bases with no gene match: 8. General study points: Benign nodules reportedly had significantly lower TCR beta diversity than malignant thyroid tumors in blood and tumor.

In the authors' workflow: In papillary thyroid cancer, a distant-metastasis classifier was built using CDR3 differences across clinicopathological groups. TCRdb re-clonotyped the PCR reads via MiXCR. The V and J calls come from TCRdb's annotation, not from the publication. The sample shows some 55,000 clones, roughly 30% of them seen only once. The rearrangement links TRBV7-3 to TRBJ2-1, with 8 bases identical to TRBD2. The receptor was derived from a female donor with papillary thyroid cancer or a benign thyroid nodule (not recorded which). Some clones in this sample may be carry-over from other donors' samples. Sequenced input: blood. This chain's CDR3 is CASSQSGSGNNEQFF. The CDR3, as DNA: TGTGCCAGCAGCCAGAGCGGGAGTGGGAACAATGAGCAGTTCTTC.